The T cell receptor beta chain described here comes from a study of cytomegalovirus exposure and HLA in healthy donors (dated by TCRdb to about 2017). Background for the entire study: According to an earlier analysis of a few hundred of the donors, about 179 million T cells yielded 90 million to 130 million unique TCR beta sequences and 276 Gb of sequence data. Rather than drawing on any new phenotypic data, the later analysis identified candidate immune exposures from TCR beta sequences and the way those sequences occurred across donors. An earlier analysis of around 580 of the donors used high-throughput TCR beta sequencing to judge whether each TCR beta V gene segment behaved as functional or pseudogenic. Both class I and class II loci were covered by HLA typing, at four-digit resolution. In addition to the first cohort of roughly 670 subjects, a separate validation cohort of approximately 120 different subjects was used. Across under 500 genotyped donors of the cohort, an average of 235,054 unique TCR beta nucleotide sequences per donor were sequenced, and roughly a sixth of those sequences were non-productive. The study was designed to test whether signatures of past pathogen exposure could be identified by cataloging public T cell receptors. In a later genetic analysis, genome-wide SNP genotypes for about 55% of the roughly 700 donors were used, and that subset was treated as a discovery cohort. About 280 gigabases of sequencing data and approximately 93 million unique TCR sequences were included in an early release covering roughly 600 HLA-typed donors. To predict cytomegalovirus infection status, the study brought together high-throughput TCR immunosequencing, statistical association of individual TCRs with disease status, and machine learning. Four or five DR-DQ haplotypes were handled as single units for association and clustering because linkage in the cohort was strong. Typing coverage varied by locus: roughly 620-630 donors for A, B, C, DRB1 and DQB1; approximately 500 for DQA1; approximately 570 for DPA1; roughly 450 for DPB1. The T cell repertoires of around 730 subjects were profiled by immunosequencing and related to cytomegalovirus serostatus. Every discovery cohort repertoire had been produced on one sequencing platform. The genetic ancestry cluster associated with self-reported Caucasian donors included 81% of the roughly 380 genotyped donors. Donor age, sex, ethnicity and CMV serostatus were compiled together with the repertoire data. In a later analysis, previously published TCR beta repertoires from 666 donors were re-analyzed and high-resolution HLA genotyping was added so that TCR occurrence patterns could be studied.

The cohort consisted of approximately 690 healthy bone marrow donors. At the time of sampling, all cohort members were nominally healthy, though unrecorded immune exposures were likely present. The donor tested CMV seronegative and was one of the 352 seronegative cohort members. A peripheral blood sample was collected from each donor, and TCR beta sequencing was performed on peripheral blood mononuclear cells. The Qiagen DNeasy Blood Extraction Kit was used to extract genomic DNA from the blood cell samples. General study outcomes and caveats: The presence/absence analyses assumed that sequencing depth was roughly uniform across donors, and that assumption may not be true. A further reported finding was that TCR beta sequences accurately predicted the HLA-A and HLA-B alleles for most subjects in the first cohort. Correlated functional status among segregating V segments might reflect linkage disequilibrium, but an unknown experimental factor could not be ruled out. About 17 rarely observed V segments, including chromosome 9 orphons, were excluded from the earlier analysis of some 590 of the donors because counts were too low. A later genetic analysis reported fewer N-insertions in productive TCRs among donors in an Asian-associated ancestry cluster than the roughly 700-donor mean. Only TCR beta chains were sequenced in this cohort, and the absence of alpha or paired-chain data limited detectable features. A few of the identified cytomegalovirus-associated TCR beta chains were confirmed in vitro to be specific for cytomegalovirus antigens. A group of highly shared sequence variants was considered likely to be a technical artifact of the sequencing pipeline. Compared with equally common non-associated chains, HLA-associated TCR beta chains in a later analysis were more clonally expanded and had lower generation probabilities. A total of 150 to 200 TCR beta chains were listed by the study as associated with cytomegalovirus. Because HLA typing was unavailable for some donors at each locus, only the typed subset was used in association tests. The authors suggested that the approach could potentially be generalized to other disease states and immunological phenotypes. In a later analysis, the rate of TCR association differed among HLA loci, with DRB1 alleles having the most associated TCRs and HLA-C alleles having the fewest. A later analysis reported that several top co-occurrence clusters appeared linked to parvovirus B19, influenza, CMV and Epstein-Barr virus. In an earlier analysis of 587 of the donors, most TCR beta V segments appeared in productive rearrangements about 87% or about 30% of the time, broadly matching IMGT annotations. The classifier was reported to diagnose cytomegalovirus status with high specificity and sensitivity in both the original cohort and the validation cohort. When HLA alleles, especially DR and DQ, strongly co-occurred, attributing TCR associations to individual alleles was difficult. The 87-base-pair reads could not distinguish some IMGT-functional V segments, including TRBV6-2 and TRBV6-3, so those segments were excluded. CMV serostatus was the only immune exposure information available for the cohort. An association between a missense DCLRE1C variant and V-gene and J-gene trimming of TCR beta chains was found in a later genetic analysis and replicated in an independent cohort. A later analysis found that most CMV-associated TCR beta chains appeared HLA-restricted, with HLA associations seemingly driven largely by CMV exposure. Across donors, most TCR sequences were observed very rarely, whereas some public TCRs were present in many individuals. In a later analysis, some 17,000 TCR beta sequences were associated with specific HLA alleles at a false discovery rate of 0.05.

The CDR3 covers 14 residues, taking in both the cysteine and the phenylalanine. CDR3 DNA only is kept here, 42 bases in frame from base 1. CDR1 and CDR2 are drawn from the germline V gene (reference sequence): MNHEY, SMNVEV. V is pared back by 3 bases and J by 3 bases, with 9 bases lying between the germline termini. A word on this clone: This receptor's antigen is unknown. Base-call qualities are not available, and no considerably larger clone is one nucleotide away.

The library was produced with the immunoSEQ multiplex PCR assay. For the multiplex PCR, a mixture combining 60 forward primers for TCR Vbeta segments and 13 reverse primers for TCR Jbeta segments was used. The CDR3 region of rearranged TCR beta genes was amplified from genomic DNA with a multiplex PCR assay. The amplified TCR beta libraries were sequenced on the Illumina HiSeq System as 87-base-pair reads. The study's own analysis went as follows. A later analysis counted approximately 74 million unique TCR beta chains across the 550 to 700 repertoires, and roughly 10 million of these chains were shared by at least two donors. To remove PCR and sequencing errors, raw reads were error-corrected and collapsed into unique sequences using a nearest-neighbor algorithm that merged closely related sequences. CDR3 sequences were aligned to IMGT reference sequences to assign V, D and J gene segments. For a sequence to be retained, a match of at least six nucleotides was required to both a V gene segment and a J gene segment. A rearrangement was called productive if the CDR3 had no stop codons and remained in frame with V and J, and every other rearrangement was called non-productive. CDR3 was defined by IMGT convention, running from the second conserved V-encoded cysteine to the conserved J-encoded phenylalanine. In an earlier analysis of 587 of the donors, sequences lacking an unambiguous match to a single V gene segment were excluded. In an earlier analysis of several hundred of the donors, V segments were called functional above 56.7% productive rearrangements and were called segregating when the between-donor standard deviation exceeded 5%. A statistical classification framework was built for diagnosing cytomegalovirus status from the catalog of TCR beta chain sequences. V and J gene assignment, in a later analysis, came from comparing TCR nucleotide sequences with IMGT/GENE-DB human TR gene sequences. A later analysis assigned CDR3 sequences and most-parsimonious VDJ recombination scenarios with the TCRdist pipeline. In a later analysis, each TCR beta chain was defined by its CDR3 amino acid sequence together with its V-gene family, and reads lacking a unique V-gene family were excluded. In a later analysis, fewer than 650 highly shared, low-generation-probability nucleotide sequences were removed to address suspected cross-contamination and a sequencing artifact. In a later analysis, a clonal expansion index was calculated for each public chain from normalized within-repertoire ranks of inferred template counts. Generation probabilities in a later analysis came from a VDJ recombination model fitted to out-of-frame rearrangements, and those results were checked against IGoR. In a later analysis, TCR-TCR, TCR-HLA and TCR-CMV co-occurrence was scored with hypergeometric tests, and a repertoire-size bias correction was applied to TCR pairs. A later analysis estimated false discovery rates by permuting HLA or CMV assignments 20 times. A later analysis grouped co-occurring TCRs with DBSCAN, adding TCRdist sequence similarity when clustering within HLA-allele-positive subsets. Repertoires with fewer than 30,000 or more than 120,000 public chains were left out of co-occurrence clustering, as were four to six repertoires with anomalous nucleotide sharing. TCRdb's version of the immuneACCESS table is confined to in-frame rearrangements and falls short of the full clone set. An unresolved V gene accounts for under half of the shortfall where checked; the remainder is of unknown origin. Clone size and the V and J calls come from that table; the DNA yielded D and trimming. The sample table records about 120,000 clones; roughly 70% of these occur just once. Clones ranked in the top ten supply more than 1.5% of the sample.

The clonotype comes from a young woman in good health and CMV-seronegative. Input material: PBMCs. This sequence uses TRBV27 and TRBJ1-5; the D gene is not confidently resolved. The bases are TGTGCCAGCAGTTTGGCGGGTTCCAATCAGCCCCAGCATTTT. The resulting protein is CASSLAGSNQPQHF.